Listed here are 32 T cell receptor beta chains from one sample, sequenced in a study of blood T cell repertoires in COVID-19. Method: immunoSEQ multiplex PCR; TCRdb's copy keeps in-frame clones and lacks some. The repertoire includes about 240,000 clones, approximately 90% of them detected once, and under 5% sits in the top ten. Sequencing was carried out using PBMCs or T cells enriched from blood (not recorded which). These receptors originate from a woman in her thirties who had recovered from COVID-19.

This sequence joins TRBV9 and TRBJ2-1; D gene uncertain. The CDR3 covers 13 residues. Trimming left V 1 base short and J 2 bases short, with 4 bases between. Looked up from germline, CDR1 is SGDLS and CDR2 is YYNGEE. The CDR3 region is CASSVSAYNEQFF. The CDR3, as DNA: TGTGCCAGCAGCGTATCCGCCTACAATGAGCAGTTCTTC.

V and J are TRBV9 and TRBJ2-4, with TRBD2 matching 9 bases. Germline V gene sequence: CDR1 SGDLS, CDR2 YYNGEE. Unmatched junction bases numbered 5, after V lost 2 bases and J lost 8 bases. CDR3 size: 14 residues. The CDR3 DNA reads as TGTGCCAGCAGCGTTGCGGGAGGGCCTGACATTCAGTACTTC. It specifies CASSVAGGPDIQYF.

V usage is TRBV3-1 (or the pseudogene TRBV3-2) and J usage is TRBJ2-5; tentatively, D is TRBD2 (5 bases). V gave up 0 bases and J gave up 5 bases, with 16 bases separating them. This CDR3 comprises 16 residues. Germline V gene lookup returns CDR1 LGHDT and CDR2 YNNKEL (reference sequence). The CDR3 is CASSQDLASQYETQYF. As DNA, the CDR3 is TGTGCCAGCAGCCAAGATCTGGCTAGCCAGTACGAGACCCAGTACTTC.

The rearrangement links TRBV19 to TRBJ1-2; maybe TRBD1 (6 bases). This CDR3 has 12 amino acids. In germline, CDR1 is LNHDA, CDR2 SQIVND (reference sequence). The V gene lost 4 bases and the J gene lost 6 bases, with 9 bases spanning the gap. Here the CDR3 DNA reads TGTGCCAGTAGTACGAACAGGGATGGCTACACCTTC. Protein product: CASSTNRDGYTF.

Here the CDR3 reads CASSSRQGSNTEAFF. The CDR3 DNA follows: TGTGCCAGCAGCTCGCGACAGGGGTCGAACACTGAAGCTTTCTTT. The chain employs TRBV7-2 and TRBJ1-1; TRBD1 matches at 8 bases. With 4 bases clipped from V and 1 base from J, the junction kept 5 bases outside the gene matches. Germline V gene data show CDR1 as SGHTA and CDR2 as FQGNSA. The CDR3 is made up of 15 amino acids.

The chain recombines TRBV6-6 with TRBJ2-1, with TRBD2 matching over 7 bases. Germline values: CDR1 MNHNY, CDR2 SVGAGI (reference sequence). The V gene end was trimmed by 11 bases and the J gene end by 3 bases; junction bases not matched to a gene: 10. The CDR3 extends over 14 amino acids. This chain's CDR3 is CAVNPGTNYNEQFF. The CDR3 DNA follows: TGTGCCGTAAACCCCGGGACTAACTACAATGAGCAGTTCTTC.

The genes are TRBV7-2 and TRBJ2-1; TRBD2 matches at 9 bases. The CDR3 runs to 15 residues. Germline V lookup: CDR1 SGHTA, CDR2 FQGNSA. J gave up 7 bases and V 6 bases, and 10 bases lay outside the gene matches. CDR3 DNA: TGTGCCAGCAGGCTAGGACTAGCGTTCGGGAATGAGCAGTTCTTC. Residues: CASRLGLAFGNEQFF.

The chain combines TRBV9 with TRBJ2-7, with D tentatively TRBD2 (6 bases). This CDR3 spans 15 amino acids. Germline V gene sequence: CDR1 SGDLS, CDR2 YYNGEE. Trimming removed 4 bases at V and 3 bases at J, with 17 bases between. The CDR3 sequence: CASSISGTRNYEQYF. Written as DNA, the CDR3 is TGTGCCAGCAGCATCTCCGGGACTCGTAACTACGAGCAGTACTTC.

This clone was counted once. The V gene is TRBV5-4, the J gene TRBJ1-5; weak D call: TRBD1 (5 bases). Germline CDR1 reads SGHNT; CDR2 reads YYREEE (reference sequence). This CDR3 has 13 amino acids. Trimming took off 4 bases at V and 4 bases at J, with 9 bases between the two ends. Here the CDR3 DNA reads TGTGCCAGCAGCCCCGGGGGGAATCAGCCCCAGCATTTT. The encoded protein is CASSPGGNQPQHF.

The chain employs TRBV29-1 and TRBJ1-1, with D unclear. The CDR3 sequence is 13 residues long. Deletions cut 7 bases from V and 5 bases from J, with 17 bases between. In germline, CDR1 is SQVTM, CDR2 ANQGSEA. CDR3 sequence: CSAATARDTEAFF. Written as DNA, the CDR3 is TGCAGCGCCGCGACGGCCCGGGATACTGAAGCTTTCTTT.

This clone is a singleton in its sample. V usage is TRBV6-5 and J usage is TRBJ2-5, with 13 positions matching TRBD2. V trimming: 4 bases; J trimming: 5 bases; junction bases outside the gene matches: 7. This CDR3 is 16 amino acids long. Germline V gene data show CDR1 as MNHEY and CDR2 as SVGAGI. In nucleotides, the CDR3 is TGTGCCAGCAGTTCCTGGACTAGCGGGAGTGGTGAGACCCAGTACTTC. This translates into CASSSWTSGSGETQYF.

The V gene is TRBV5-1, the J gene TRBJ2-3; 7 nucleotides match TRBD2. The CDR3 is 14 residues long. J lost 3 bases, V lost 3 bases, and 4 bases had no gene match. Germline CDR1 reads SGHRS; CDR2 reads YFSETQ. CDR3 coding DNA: TGCGCCAGCAGCTCCCCGGGGGGTACAGATACGCAGTATTTT. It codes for CASSSPGGTDTQYF.

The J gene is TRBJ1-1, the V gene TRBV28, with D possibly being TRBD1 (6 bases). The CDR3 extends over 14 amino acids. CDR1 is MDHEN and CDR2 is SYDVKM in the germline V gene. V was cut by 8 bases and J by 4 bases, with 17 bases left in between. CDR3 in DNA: TGTGCCAGCGGGGAGACAGGCCCTGTCACTGAAGCTTTCTTT. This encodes CASGETGPVTEAFF.

The CDR3, as DNA: TGTGCCAGCAGTTTTTTGACAGCTCCACATTACTTC. The encoded protein is CASSFLTAPHYF. V and J are TRBV2 and TRBJ2-7, with a possible D match to TRBD1 (5 bases). Germline-derived CDR1 and CDR2 are SNHLY and FYNNEI. CDR3 length: 12 residues. Trimming removed 5 bases at V and 13 bases at J, with 18 bases between.

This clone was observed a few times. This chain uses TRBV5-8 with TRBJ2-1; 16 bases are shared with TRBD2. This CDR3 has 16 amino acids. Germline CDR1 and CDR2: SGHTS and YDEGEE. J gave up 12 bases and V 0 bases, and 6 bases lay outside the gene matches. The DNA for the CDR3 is TGTGCCAGCAGCTTGGAGGGACTAGCGGGAGGGCGTGGGCAGTTCTTC. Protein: CASSLEGLAGGRGQFF.

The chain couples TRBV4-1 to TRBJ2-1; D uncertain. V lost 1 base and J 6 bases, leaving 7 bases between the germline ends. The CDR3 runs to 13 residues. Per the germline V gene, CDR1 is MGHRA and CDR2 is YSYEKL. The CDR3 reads CASSQARSNEQFF. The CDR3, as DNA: TGCGCCAGCAGCCAAGCACGGTCCAATGAGCAGTTCTTC.

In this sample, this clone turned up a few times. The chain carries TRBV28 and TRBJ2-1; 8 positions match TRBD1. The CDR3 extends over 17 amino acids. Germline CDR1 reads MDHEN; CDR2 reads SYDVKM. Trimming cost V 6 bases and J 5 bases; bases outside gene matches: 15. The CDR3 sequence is CASRTVHRGEPNNEQFF. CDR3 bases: TGTGCCAGCAGGACGGTCCACAGGGGGGAACCCAACAATGAGCAGTTCTTC. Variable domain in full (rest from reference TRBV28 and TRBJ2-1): DVKVTQSSRYLVKRTGEKVFLECVQDMDHENMFWYRQDPGLGLRLIYFSYDVKMKEKGDIPEGYSVSREKKERFSLILESASTNQTSMYLCASRTVHRGEPNNEQFFGPGTRLTVL.

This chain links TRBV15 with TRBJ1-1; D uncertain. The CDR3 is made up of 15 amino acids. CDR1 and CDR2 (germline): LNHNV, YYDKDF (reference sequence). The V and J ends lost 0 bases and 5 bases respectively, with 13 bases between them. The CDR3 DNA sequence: TGTGCCACCAGCAGAGATCCGTACGGGGTAACTGAAGCTTTCTTT. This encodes CATSRDPYGVTEAFF. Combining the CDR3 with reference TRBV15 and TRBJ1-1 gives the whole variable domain DAMVIQNPRYQVTQFGKPVTLSCSQTLNHNVMYWYQQKSSQAPKLLFHYYDKDFNNEADTPDNFQSRRPNTSFCFLDIRSPGLGDTAMYLCATSRDPYGVTEAFFGQGTRLTVV.

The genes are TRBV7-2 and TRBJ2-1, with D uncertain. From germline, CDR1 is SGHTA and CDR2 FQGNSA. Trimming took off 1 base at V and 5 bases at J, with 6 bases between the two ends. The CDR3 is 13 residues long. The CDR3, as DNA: TGTGCCAGCAGCTTAGTCACAGACAATGAGCAGTTCTTC. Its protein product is CASSLVTDNEQFF. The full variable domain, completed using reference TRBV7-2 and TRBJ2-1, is GAGVSQSPSNKVTEKGKDVELRCDPISGHTALYWYRQSLGQGLEFLIYFQGNSAPDKSGLPSDRFSAERTGGSVSTLTIQRTQQEDSAVYLCASSLVTDNEQFFGPGTRLTVL.

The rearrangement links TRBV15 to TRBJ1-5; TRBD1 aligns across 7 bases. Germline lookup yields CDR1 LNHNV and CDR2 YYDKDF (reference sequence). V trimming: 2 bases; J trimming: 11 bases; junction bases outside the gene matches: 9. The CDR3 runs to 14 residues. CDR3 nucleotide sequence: TGTGCCACCAGCAGAAAGGGACAGATGGTGGCCCAGCATTTT. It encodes CATSRKGQMVAQHF.

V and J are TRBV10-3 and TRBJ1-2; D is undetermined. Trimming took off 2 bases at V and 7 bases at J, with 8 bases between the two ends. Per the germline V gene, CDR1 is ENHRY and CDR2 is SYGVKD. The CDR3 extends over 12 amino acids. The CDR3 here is CAISETAGGYTF. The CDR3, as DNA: TGTGCCATCAGTGAGACCGCGGGTGGCTACACCTTC.

The CDR3 DNA follows: TGCGCCAGCAGCCAATACAGGGGGTCCAGGACTGAAGCTTTCTTT. Encoded protein: CASSQYRGSRTEAFF. This chain links TRBV4-3 with TRBJ1-1; TRBD1 matches at 8 bases. V shed 2 bases and J 5 bases; nucleotides not matched to a gene: 7. The CDR3 runs 15 residues. The germline V gene has CDR1 LGHNA and CDR2 YSLEER.

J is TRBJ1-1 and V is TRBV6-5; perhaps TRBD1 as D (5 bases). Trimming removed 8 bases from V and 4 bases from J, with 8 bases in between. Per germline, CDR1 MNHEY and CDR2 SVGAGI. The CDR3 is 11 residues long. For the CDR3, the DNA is TGTGCCAGCCGACAGTTCACTGAAGCTTTCTTT. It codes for CASRQFTEAFF.

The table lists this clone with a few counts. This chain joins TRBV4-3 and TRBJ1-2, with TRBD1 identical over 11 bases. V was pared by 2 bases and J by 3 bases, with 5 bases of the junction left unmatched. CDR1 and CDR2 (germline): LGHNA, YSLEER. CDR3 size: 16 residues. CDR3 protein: CASSQLRDRGDYGYTF. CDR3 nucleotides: TGCGCCAGCAGCCAACTGAGGGACAGGGGGGACTATGGCTACACCTTC.

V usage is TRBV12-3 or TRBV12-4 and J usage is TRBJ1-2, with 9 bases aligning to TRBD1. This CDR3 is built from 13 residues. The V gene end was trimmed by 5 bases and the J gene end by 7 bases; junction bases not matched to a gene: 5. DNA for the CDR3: TGTGCCAGCAGTATAGGACAGGGGCTTGGCTACACCTTC. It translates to CASSIGQGLGYTF.

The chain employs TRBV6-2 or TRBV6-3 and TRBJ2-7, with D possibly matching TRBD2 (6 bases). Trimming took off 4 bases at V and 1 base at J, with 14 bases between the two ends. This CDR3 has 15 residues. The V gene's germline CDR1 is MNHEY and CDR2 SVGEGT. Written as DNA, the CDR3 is TGTGCCAGCAGTTCTAGCGCGCTCTCTTCCTACGAGCAGTACTTC. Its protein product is CASSSSALSSYEQYF.

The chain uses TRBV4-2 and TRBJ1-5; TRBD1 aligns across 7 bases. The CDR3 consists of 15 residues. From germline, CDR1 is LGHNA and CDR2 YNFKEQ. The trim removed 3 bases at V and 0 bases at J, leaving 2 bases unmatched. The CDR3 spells CASSQGQTSNQPQHF. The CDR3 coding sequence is TGTGCCAGCAGCCAGGGACAGACTAGCAATCAGCCCCAGCATTTT.

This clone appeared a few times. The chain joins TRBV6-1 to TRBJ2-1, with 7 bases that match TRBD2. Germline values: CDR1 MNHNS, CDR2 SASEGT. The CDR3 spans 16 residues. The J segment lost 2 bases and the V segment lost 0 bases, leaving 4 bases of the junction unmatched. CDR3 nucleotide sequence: TGTGCCAGCAGTGAAGCGGCGGGAGCTGCCTACAATGAGCAGTTCTTC. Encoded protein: CASSEAAGAAYNEQFF.

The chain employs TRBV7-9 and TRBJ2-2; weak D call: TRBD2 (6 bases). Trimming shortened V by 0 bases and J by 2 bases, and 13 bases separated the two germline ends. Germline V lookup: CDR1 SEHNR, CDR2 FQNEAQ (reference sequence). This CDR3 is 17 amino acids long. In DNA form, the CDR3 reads TGTGCCAGCAGCTTAGCGACGGGAGCCTTTAACACCGGGGAGCTGTTTTTT. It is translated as CASSLATGAFNTGELFF.

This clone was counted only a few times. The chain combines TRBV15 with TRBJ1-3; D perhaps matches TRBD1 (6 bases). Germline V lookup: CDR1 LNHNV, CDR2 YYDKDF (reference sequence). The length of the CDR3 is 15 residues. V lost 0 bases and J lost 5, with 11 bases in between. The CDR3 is CATSREGTMRNTIYF. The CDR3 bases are TGTGCCACCAGCAGAGAGGGGACAATGAGAAACACCATATATTTT.

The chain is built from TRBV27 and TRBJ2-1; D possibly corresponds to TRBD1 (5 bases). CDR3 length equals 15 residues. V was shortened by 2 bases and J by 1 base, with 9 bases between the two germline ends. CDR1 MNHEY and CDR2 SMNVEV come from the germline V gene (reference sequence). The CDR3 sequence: CASSLQGTSYNEQFF. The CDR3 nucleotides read TGTGCCAGCAGTTTACAGGGTACGTCCTACAATGAGCAGTTCTTC.

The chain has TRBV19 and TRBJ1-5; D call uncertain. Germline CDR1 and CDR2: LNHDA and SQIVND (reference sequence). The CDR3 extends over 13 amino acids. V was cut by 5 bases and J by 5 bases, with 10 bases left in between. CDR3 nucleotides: TGTGCCAGTAGTTCGTCACCAGATCAGCCCCAGCATTTT. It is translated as CASSSSPDQPQHF. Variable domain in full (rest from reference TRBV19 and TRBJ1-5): DGGITQSPKYLFRKEGQNVTLSCEQNLNHDAMYWYRQDPGQGLRLIYYSQIVNDFQKGDIAEGYSVSREKKESFPLTVTSAQKNPTAFYLCASSSSPDQPQHFGDGTRLSIL.